This is a list of T cell receptor beta chains from one sample in a study of shared clonotypes between healthy human individuals. Clones were sequenced by immunoSEQ multiplex PCR, and TCRdb holds only the in-frame ones, with some missing. The table has about 2.3 million clones, about 90% seen once. The sample was naive CD4+ T cells from PBMCs. Every receptor here comes from a man younger than 35 in good health. Some clones in this sample may be carry-over from other donors' samples. CDR3s include the opening cysteine and the closing phenylalanine or tryptophan. A D gene is named only where the DNA matches it firmly. Size tells how often a clone was seen (once, few, many) or the class of an expanded clone, and some rows leave it out.

v_gene: TRBV7-9; j_gene: TRBJ2-3; abundance: -; d_gene: TRBD2; CDR3nt: TGTGCCAGCAGCTTAGTACGGGGGGATCCGCAGTATTTT; CDR3aa: CASSLVRGDPQYF
v_gene: TRBV28; j_gene: TRBJ2-7; abundance: -; d_gene: -; CDR3nt: TGTGCCAGCACCCGGGACCGGGAGCAGTACTTC; CDR3aa: CASTRDREQYF
v_gene: TRBV4-2; j_gene: TRBJ2-7; abundance: -; d_gene: TRBD2; CDR3nt: TGTGCCAGCAGCCAAGAGTGGGTTTCGGCTAGCGGGCCGGTCGTGGCCTACGAGCAGTACTTC; CDR3aa: CASSQEWVSASGPVVAYEQYF
v_gene: TRBV25-1; j_gene: TRBJ2-7; abundance: -; d_gene: -; CDR3nt: TGTGCCAGCAGTGAAATTGGGGGAAGCGAGCAGTACTTC; CDR3aa: CASSEIGGSEQYF
v_gene: TRBV7-2; j_gene: TRBJ2-2; abundance: -; d_gene: -; CDR3nt: TGTGCCAGCAGCTCCAGGGGAAACACCGGGGAGCTGTTTTTT; CDR3aa: CASSSRGNTGELFF
v_gene: TRBV18; j_gene: TRBJ1-2; abundance: -; d_gene: -; CDR3nt: TGTGCCAGCTCACCGCTGGACGACAGCTATGGCTACACCTTC; CDR3aa: CASSPLDDSYGYTF
v_gene: TRBV27; j_gene: TRBJ2-2; abundance: -; d_gene: TRBD2; CDR3nt: TGTGCCAGCAGTTTATTTAGTCTCCTAGCGGGAGACACCGGGGAGCTGTTTTTT; CDR3aa: CASSLFSLLAGDTGELFF
v_gene: TRBV5-1; j_gene: TRBJ1-2; abundance: few; d_gene: TRBD1; CDR3nt: TGCGCCAGCAGCTGGACAGGGGCACGGTATGGCTACACCTTC; CDR3aa: CASSWTGARYGYTF
v_gene: TRBV2; j_gene: TRBJ1-1; abundance: -; d_gene: TRBD1; CDR3nt: TGTGCCAGCAGGGGGACCTTTAGGACAGGGCAGTCTGAAGCTTTCTTT; CDR3aa: CASRGTFRTGQSEAFF
v_gene: TRBV28; j_gene: TRBJ1-4; abundance: -; d_gene: -; CDR3nt: TGTGCCAGCAGGCGACACCCCGGGAATGAAAAACTGTTTTTT; CDR3aa: CASRRHPGNEKLFF
v_gene: TRBV10-2; j_gene: TRBJ2-7; abundance: -; d_gene: TRBD1; CDR3nt: TGCGCCAGCAGTGAGTCGATAGGGGGCCAGCAGTACTTC; CDR3aa: CASSESIGGQQYF
v_gene: TRBV7-2; j_gene: TRBJ2-3; abundance: -; d_gene: -; CDR3nt: TGTGCCAGCAGCGTTTCCACAGATACGCAGTATTTT; CDR3aa: CASSVSTDTQYF
v_gene: TRBV10-3; j_gene: TRBJ1-5; abundance: -; d_gene: -; CDR3nt: TGTGCCATCAGTGAGTCGATTCAGCCCCAGCATTTT; CDR3aa: CAISESIQPQHF
v_gene: TRBV9; j_gene: TRBJ2-1; abundance: -; d_gene: TRBD2; CDR3nt: TGTGCCAGCAGCGTAGGGACTTCGGGGCTAGCGGGGAACAATGAGCAGTTCTTC; CDR3aa: CASSVGTSGLAGNNEQFF
v_gene: TRBV5-1; j_gene: TRBJ2-1; abundance: -; d_gene: TRBD2; CDR3nt: TGCGCCAGCAGCTTGGCGGCGGTAGCGGGAGGGCAGAATGAGCAGTTCTTC; CDR3aa: CASSLAAVAGGQNEQFF
v_gene: TRBV7-2; j_gene: TRBJ2-7; abundance: -; d_gene: -; CDR3nt: TGTGCCAGCAGCTTAGTAGTGATTAGCTTGCACGAGCAGTACTTC; CDR3aa: CASSLVVISLHEQYF
v_gene: TRBV5-6; j_gene: TRBJ2-1; abundance: -; d_gene: TRBD2; CDR3nt: TGTGCCAGCAGCCCTCGACTAGCGGCCTACAATGAGCAGTTCTTC; CDR3aa: CASSPRLAAYNEQFF
v_gene: TRBV9; j_gene: TRBJ2-1; abundance: -; d_gene: TRBD2; CDR3nt: TGTGCCAGCAGCGTCCTAGCGGGAGCCAATGAGCAGTTCTTC; CDR3aa: CASSVLAGANEQFF
v_gene: TRBV27; j_gene: TRBJ1-2; abundance: -; d_gene: -; CDR3nt: TGTGCCAGCAGTTTGAGCTACGGATCCTATGGCTACACCTTC; CDR3aa: CASSLSYGSYGYTF
v_gene: TRBV28; j_gene: TRBJ1-5; abundance: -; d_gene: -; CDR3nt: TGTGCCAGCAGTCTAGGGGTTTGGGTTCAGCCCCAGCATTTT; CDR3aa: CASSLGVWVQPQHF
v_gene: TRBV27; j_gene: TRBJ1-1; abundance: -; d_gene: -; CDR3nt: TGTGCCAGCACCCAATCGGGGGGGACTGAAGCTTTCTTT; CDR3aa: CASTQSGGTEAFF
v_gene: TRBV30; j_gene: TRBJ2-2; abundance: -; d_gene: -; CDR3nt: TGTGCCTGGAGTGTCATGGGGGGCGGGGAGCTGTTTTTT; CDR3aa: CAWSVMGGGELFF
v_gene: TRBV18; j_gene: TRBJ1-4; abundance: -; d_gene: -; CDR3nt: TGTGCCAGCTCACCCGGGTCGGGGTTAAATGAAAAACTGTTTTTT; CDR3aa: CASSPGSGLNEKLFF
v_gene: TRBV29-1; j_gene: TRBJ1-4; abundance: -; d_gene: TRBD1; CDR3nt: TGCAGCGTGGCCGGGACAGTAGGAGAAAAACTGTTTTTT; CDR3aa: CSVAGTVGEKLFF